Shown below are 4 T cell receptor beta chains from a single sample sequenced in a study of shared clonotypes between healthy human individuals. Generated by immunoSEQ multiplex PCR, the TCRdb table keeps only in-frame clones and is missing some. The sample contains about 1 million clones, more than 65% of which appear only once. Material for sequencing was memory CD4+ T cells sorted from blood. Regarding subset: CD45RA-negative fraction. The receptors originated from a man younger than 35 in good health.

The CDR3 is CASRIALNTDTQYF. For the CDR3, the DNA is TGCGCCAGCAGGATCGCATTAAACACAGATACGCAGTATTTT. The V gene is TRBV4-1, the J gene TRBJ2-3; unclear D gene. The CDR3 is 14 residues long. V was shortened by 6 bases and J by 2 bases, with 12 bases between the two germline ends. CDR1 MGHRA and CDR2 YSYEKL come from the germline V gene.

The chain carries TRBV5-6 and TRBJ2-5; 9 nucleotides align to TRBD1. The CDR3 consists of 14 residues. V lost 5 bases, J lost 5 bases, and 7 bases stayed unmatched. Germline loops: CDR1 SGHDT, CDR2 YYEEEE. The chain's CDR3 is CASSQIQGAETQYF. In DNA form, the CDR3 reads TGTGCCAGCAGTCAAATACAGGGGGCGGAGACCCAGTACTTC.

V and J are TRBV27 and TRBJ1-2; 10 nucleotides line up with TRBD1. The CDR3 totals 14 residues. The germline V gene encodes CDR1 MNHEY and CDR2 SMNVEV (reference sequence). Trimming removed 5 bases from V and 6 bases from J; junction bases left unmatched: 6. The CDR3 region is CASSAQTGGDGYTF. The CDR3 DNA follows: TGTGCCAGCAGTGCACAGACAGGGGGCGATGGCTACACCTTC.

The rearrangement joins TRBV2 to TRBJ2-1; 10 nucleotides align to TRBD2. Germline V gene sequence: CDR1 SNHLY, CDR2 FYNNEI. The CDR3 spans 14 residues. J lost 4 bases, V lost 6 bases, and 3 bases had no gene match. The CDR3 bases are TGTGCCAGCAGACTAGCGGGGCCGTACAATGAGCAGTTCTTC. It codes for CASRLAGPYNEQFF.